One TCR beta chain is described in this entry. Source study methods: The authors estimated nucleated cell counts from reference gene primer amplification. Repertoires were generated with immunoSEQ multiplex PCR, while TCRdb's copy carries only in-frame clones and drops some. V, J and clone size were drawn from that table, and D and trimming were deduced from the DNA. This sample has some 320,000 clones; roughly nine tenths occur once, and the top ten carry 2.6%. V dropped 1 base and J dropped 5 bases, with 18 bases sitting between them. Germline V gives CDR1 SGHRS, CDR2 YFSETQ. This CDR3 contains 16 residues. Recovery meant two consecutive negative NP/OP PCR tests, professional clearance, or resolved symptoms. The sample comes from a study of blood T cell repertoires in COVID-19.

The source is a man in his sixties who had recovered from COVID-19. The sample comprised PBMCs or T cells enriched from blood (not recorded which). The genes are TRBV5-1 and TRBJ1-2, with D tentatively TRBD1 (5 bases). DNA of the CDR3: TGCGCCAGCAGCTTGTTACAGGACGCCGCTCAGTATGGCTACACCTTC. It is translated as CASSLLQDAAQYGYTF. Full variable domain (missing parts from reference TRBV5-1 and TRBJ1-2): KAGVTQTPRYLIKTRGQQVTLSCSPISGHRSVSWYQQTPGQGLQFLFEYFSETQRNKGNFPGRFSGRQFSNSRSEMNVSTLELGDSALYLCASSLLQDAAQYGYTFGSGTRLTVV.